The 14 T cell receptor beta chains given below trace back to one sample, sequenced in a study of post-analysis software for immune sequencing data. Findings and limits, study-wide: Five or six TRBV segments, TRBV5-6, TRBV5-1 and TRBV20-1 among them, were found more frequent in patients than controls.

No cognate antigen is known for these TCRs. Built from TCR beta cDNA, the libraries had unique molecular identifiers in them. TCRdb recomputed calls from the PCR reads with MiXCR, one row per CDR3 protein. Seen here are 450,000 to 650,000 distinct CDR3 sequences, about 44% observed once, and the top ten hold around 1.7%. The specimen was blood. These receptors all stem from a girl aged 5 to 17 with multiple sclerosis.

This clonotype was detected only a few times. This chain connects TRBV10-3 to TRBJ2-4, with 9 bases matching TRBD1. There are 17 residues in the CDR3. Germline CDR1 and CDR2: ENHRY and SYGVKD. Unmatched junction bases numbered 13, after V lost 2 bases and J lost 8 bases. As DNA, the CDR3 is TGTGCCATCAGTGAGGGGACAGGGAGGAATGATTGGGACATTCAGTACTTC. Protein product: CAISEGTGRNDWDIQYF.

This clonotype has just a few counts. The J gene is TRBJ2-5, the V gene TRBV20-1; the D gene is possibly TRBD2 (5 bases). The germline V gene encodes CDR1 DFQATT and CDR2 SNEGSKA (reference sequence). V gave up 3 bases and J gave up 11 bases, with 16 bases separating them. CDR3 length equals 12 residues. The CDR3 bases are TGCAGTGCTAGTCCCTCCCTAGCAGAGCAGTACTTC. This encodes CSASPSLAEQYF.

This clonotype was seen more than once but under ten times. The gene calls are TRBV27 and TRBJ1-4; 7 bases are a match to TRBD1. V lost 4 bases, J lost 7 bases, and 9 bases stayed unmatched. Germline V gene sequence: CDR1 MNHEY, CDR2 SMNVEV (reference sequence). CDR3 length: 15 residues. The chain's CDR3 is CASSSSAGGGEKLFF. The CDR3 DNA sequence: TGTGCCAGCAGTTCCTCGGCAGGGGGAGGTGAAAAACTGTTTTTT.

Comment on this clonotype: A much larger clone is a single base away; this may be a read error. The chain employs TRBV28 and TRBJ2-7, with D uncertain. This CDR3 has 10 amino acids. Germline CDR1 is MDHEN and CDR2 is SYDVKM. The CDR3 DNA follows: TGTGCCAGCAGTTTATACGAGCGGTACTTC. It specifies CASSLYERYF. The variable domain in full, with the rest retrieved from reference TRBV28 and TRBJ2-7, is DVKVTQSSRYLVKRTGEKVFLECVQDMDHENMFWYRQDPGLGLRLIYFSYDVKMKEKGDIPEGYSVSREKKERFSLILESASTNQTSMYLCASSLYERYFGPGTRLTVT.

The chain employs TRBV7-9 and TRBJ2-7; 8 bases map to TRBD2. Trimming took 4 bases from V and 5 from J; bases not matched to a gene: 16. Germline V gene data show CDR1 as SEHNR and CDR2 as FQNEAQ (reference sequence). This CDR3 region has 17 residues. For the CDR3, the DNA is TGTGCCAGCAGCTCCCGGCCGGGCGGGACTAGAAGCCACGAGCAGTACTTC. Translated: CASSSRPGGTRSHEQYF.

This clonotype appeared once. Relative to the germline gene, one junction end is altered; a read error may explain this. The chain recombines TRBV10-3 with TRBJ2-5; tentative D call: TRBD1 (6 bases). The CDR3 has 15 amino acids. Germline CDR1 and CDR2: ENHRY and SYGVKD. CDR3 protein: CAISGTPRGQDTQYF. Here the CDR3 DNA reads TGTGCCATCAGTGGGACCCCTCGGGGACAAGACACCCAGTACTTC.

The genes are TRBV6-5 and TRBJ2-7, with 7 bases matching TRBD1. There are 16 residues in the CDR3. V was clipped by 0 bases and J by 2 bases; unmatched bases: 7. Germline loops: CDR1 MNHEY, CDR2 SVGAGI. This CDR3 is CASSYSYRGSAYEQYF. CDR3 DNA sequence: TGTGCCAGCAGTTACTCCTACAGGGGTTCAGCCTACGAGCAGTACTTC.

In this sample, this clonotype turned up a few times. The rearrangement uses TRBV5-1 and TRBJ1-4; 8 bases are a match to TRBD1. With V trimmed by 4 bases and J by 6 bases, 8 bases remained unmatched. The CDR3 spans 15 residues. Germline loops: CDR1 SGHRS, CDR2 YFSETQ. CDR3 loop: CASSVTDREDEKLFF. In nucleotides, the CDR3 is TGCGCCAGCAGCGTAACGGACAGGGAAGATGAAAAACTGTTTTTT.

CDR3 loop: CASSHYTDTQYF. The CDR3 nucleotides are TGCGCCAGCAGCCACTACACAGATACGCAGTATTTT. The chain carries TRBV5-1 and TRBJ2-3; D unresolved. CDR3 size: 12 residues. Germline V gene lookup returns CDR1 SGHRS and CDR2 YFSETQ. Trimming cost V 4 bases and J 2 bases, with 5 bases left between them.

The chain combines TRBV7-9 with TRBJ1-2; D is undetermined. The CDR3 extends over 14 amino acids. Between the trimmed V and J ends, which lost 3 bases and 3 bases, there was a span of 11 bases. Per germline, CDR1 SEHNR and CDR2 FQNEAQ (reference sequence). DNA for the CDR3: TGTGCCAGCAGCTTCCCAGGACTTGACTATGGCTACACCTTC. Protein sequence: CASSFPGLDYGYTF.

The J gene is TRBJ2-3, the V gene TRBV29-1, with D perhaps TRBD2 (6 bases). This CDR3 region has 14 residues. Germline CDR1 is SQVTM and CDR2 is ANQGSEA. Trimming removed 7 bases at V and 3 bases at J, with 17 bases between. The CDR3 loop reads CSAGRTSGTDTQYF. CDR3 sequence (DNA): TGCAGCGCGGGGAGGACGTCCGGTACAGATACGCAGTATTTT.

This clonotype was picked up a small number of times. The rearrangement uses TRBV5-1 and TRBJ2-7; D is possibly TRBD1 (5 bases). CDR1 and CDR2 from the germline V gene are SGHRS and YFSETQ. V was shortened by 4 bases and J by 5 bases, with 13 bases between the two germline ends. This CDR3 is 13 amino acids long. The CDR3 protein is CASSADQGNEQYF. The CDR3 nucleotides are TGCGCCAGCAGCGCGGATCAGGGAAACGAGCAGTACTTC.

The chain employs TRBV5-1 and TRBJ2-4; D perhaps matches TRBD2 (5 bases). Between the trimmed V and J ends, which lost 2 bases and 6 bases, there was a span of 27 bases. CDR3 length: 19 residues. Germline V gene sequence: CDR1 SGHRS, CDR2 YFSETQ. The CDR3 region has the DNA TGCGCCAGCAGCTTCCTGGTCGCTGAACGGGGTGTTAATAGAAACATTCAGTACTTC. Amino acids: CASSFLVAERGVNRNIQYF.

The rearrangement joins TRBV7-6 to TRBJ1-5; TRBD1 matches at 7 bases. Germline V gene lookup returns CDR1 SGHVS and CDR2 FNYEAQ. V shed 4 bases and J 6 bases; nucleotides not matched to a gene: 9. The CDR3 totals 15 residues. CDR3 sequence (DNA): TGTGCCAGCAGCTCCTATGGACAGGAAGGTCAGCCCCAGCATTTT. Translation gives CASSSYGQEGQPQHF.